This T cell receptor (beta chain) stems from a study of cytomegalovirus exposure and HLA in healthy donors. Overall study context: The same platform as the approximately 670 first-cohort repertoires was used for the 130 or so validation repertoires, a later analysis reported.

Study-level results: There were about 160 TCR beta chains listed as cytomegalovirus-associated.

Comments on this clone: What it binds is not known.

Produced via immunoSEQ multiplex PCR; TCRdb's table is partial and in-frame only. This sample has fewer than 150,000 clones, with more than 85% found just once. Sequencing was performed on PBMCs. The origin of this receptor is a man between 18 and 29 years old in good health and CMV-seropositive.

CDR3 in DNA: TGTGCCAGCAGTGTTAGCGGGAGGGCTCTGTACTTC. Amino acids: CASSVSGRALYF. V and J are TRBV28 and TRBJ2-7; 11 positions agree with TRBD2. J lost 12 bases, V lost 5 bases, and 6 bases had no gene match. CDR1 is MDHEN and CDR2 is SYDVKM in the germline V gene. The CDR3 is 12 residues long.